This entry describes one T cell receptor (beta chain). The antigen is unknown. Authors' processing steps: Differences in CDR3 between clinicopathological groups were drawn on to build a classifier intended to discriminate distant-metastatic papillary thyroid cancer patients. MiXCR re-clonotyped the PCR reads for TCRdb. Here the V and J calls rest on TCRdb's processing, not on the authors' analysis. The table has 8,000 to 8,500 clones, approximately 44% seen once. Patients underwent thyroid surgery, and none had received any treatment before it. The sample comes from a study of metastatic and nonmetastatic thyroid tumors. On the study more broadly: Repertoires from blood and tumor or nodule tissue of malignant and benign thyroid patients were compared. Study-level findings and limits: Benign nodules were reported to have significantly lower TCR beta diversity than malignant thyroid tumors, in blood and tumor.

Trimming cost V 2 bases and J 5 bases, with 12 bases left between them. Germline CDR1 reads MNHNS; CDR2 reads SASEGT. CDR3 length equals 14 residues. The origin of this receptor is a male donor with papillary thyroid cancer or a benign thyroid nodule (not recorded which). Some clones in this sample may be carry-over from other donors' samples. The chain is built from TRBV6-1 and TRBJ1-1, with TRBD1 as a possible D gene (5 bases). Sequences were obtained from tumor tissue. The CDR3 region is CASSELGESTEAFF. CDR3 DNA sequence: TGTGCCAGCAGTGAATTGGGGGAATCTACTGAAGCTTTCTTT.